This TCR beta chain was identified during a study of blood T cell repertoires in COVID-19. Study background: PBMCs, B-cell-depleted T cells, or T cells were the source of the cDNA or gDNA that made up the material.

In the original processing: Scientists estimated how many nucleated cells there were by amplifying reference gene primers. TCRdb keeps only in-frame clones here, not all; method: immunoSEQ multiplex PCR. The V and J calls and clone size are taken from that table; D and trimming were inferred from the DNA. The repertoire has about 110,000 clones, 60% to 85% of them found once; the top ten carry 1.5% to 2%. CDR1 is WSHSY, CDR2 SAAADI, per germline. This CDR3 has 15 residues. The V end was cut by 7 bases, the J end by 3 bases, with 18 bases between. Material: peripheral blood. This chain joins TRBV10-2 and TRBJ1-2; D possibly corresponds to TRBD1 (5 bases). The TCR sequence derives from a woman aged 35 to 49 with acute or convalescent COVID-19. Written as DNA, the CDR3 is TGCGCCAGCATGGGGGGAGGTGGCAGGGACTATGGCTACACCTTC. Encoded protein: CASMGGGGRDYGYTF.